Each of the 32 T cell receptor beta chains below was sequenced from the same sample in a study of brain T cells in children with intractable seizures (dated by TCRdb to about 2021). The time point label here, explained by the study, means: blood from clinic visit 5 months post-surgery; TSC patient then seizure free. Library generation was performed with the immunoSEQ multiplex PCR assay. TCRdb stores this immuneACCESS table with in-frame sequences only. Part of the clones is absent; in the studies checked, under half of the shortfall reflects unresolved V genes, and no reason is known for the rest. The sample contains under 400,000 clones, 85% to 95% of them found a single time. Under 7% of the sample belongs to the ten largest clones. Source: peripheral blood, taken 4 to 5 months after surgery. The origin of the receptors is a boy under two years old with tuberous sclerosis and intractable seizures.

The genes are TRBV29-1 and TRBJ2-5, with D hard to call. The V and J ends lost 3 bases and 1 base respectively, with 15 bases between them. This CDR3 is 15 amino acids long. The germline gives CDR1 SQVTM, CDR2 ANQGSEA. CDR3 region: CSVEKVRLPQETQYF. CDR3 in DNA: TGCAGCGTTGAGAAAGTTCGATTGCCCCAAGAGACCCAGTACTTC.

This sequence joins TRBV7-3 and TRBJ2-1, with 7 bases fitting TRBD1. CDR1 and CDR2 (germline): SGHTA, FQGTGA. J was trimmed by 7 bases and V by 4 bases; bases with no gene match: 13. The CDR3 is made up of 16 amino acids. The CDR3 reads CASSSYNWDSRNEQFF. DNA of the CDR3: TGTGCCAGCAGCTCATACAACTGGGACAGTAGGAATGAGCAGTTCTTC.

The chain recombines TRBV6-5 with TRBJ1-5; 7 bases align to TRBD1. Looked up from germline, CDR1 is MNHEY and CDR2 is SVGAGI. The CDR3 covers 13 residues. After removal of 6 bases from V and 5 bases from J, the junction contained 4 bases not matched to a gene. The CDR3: CASSRQGDQPQHF. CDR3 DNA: TGTGCCAGCAGCAGACAGGGTGATCAGCCCCAGCATTTT.

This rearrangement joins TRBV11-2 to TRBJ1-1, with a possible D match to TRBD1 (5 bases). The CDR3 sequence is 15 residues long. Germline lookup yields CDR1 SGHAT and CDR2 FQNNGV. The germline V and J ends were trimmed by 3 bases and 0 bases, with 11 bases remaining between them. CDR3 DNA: TGTGCCAGCAGCTTTACAGGCGATCTGAACACTGAAGCTTTCTTT. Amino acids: CASSFTGDLNTEAFF.

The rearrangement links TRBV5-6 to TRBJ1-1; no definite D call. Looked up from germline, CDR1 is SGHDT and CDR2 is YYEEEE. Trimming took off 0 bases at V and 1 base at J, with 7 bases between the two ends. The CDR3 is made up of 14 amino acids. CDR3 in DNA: TGTGCCAGCAGCTTGGTTAGTCCGAACACTGAAGCTTTCTTT. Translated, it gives CASSLVSPNTEAFF.

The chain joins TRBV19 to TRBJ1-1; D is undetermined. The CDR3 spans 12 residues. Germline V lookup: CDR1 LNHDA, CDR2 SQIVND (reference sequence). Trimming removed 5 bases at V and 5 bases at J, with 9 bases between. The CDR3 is CASSASGTEAFF. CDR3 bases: TGTGCCAGTAGTGCGTCGGGGACTGAAGCTTTCTTT.

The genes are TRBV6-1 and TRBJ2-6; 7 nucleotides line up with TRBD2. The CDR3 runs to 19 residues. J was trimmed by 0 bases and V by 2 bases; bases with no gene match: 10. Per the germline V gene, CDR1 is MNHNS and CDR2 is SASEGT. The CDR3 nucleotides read TGTGCCAGCAGTGAAACGGGACCGGGGGGTGTCTCTGGGGCCAACGTCCTGACTTTC. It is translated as CASSETGPGGVSGANVLTF.

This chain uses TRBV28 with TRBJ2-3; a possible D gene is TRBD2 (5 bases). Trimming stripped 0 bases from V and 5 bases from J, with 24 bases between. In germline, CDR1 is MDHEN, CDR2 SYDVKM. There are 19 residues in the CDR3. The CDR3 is CASSLWRAHPGMVGDTQYF. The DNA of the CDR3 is TGTGCCAGCAGTTTATGGCGGGCGCACCCTGGAATGGTAGGAGATACGCAGTATTTT.

The CDR3 region is CAWSGDPNTEAFF. The CDR3 DNA follows: TGTGCCTGGAGTGGGGACCCCAACACTGAAGCTTTCTTT. The chain has TRBV30 and TRBJ1-1; a possible D gene is TRBD1 (5 bases). Trimming cost V 1 base and J 2 bases, with 8 bases left between them. Germline V gene data show CDR1 as GTSNPN and CDR2 as SVGIG (reference sequence). This CDR3 is 13 amino acids long.

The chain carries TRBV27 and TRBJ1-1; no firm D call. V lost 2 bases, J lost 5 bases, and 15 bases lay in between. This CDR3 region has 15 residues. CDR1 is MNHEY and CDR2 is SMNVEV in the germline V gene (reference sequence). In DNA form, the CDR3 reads TGTGCCAGCAGTTTAATCTCGACGCTCGGGACTGAAGCTTTCTTT. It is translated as CASSLISTLGTEAFF.

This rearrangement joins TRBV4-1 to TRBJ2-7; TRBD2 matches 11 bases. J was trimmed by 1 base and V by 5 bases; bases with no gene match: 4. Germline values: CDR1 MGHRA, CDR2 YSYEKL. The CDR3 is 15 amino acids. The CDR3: CASSLLAGVSYEQYF. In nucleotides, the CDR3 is TGCGCCAGCAGCTTACTAGCGGGGGTTTCCTACGAGCAGTACTTC.

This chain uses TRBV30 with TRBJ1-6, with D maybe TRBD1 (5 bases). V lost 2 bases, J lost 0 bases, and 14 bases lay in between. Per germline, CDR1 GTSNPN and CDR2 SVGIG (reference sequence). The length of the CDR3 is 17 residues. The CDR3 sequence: CAWSKRQWISYNSPLHF. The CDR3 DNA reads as TGTGCCTGGAGTAAAAGACAGTGGATCTCCTATAATTCACCCCTCCACTTT. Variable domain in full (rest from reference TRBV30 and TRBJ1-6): SQTIHQWPATLVQPVGSPLSLECTVEGTSNPNLYWYRQAAGRGLQLLFYSVGIGQISSEVPQNLSASRPQDRQFILSSKKLLLSDSGFYLCAWSKRQWISYNSPLHFGNGTRLTVT.

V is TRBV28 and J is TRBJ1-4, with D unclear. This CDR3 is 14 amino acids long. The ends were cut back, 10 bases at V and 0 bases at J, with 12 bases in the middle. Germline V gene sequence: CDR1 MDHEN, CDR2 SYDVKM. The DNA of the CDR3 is TGTGCCACCTCTGGGTACTCAACTAATGAAAAACTGTTTTTT. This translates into CATSGYSTNEKLFF.

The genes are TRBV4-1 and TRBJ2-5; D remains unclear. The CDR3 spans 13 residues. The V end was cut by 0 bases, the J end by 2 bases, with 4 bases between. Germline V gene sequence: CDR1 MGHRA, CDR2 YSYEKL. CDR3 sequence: CASSQDPQETQYF. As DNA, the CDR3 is TGCGCCAGCAGCCAAGACCCACAAGAGACCCAGTACTTC.

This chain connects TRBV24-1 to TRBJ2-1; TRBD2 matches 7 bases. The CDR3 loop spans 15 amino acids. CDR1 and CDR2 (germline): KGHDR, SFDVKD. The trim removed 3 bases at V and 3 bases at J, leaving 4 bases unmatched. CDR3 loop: CATSDPAGDYNEQFF. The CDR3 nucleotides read TGTGCCACCAGTGATCCGGCGGGAGACTACAATGAGCAGTTCTTC.

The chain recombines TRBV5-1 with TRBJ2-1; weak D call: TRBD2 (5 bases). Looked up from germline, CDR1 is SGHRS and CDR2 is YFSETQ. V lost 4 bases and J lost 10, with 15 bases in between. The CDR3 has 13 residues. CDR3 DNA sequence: TGCGCCAGCAGCCAGGAGAGGGCCGGGGAGCAGTTCTTC. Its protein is CASSQERAGEQFF.

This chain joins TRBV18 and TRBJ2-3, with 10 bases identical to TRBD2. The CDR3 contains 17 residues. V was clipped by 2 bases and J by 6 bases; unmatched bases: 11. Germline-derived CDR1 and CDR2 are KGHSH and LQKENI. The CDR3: CASSPGSSGSPHDTQYF. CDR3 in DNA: TGTGCCAGCTCACCAGGCTCTAGCGGGAGTCCCCACGATACGCAGTATTTT. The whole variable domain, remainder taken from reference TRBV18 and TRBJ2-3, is NAGVMQNPRHLVRRRGQEARLRCSPMKGHSHVYWYRQLPEEGLKFMVYLQKENIIDESGMPKERFSAEFPKEGPSILRIQQVVRGDSAAYFCASSPGSSGSPHDTQYFGPGTRLTVL.

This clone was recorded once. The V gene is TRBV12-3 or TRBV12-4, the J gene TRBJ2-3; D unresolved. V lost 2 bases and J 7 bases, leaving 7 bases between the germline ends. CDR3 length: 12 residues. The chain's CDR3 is CASSLRQYTQYF. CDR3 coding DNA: TGTGCCAGCAGTTTAAGGCAGTATACGCAGTATTTT.

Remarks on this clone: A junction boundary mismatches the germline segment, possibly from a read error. The CDR3 protein is CASSTAGIGNPGELFF. CDR3 sequence (DNA): TGTGCCAGTAGTACTGCAGGAATCGGGAACCCCGGGGAGCTGTTTTTT. J is TRBJ2-2 and V is TRBV19; TRBD2 is a possible D gene (5 bases). The CDR3 runs to 16 residues. In germline, CDR1 is LNHDA, CDR2 SQIVND (reference sequence). Supplemented by reference TRBV19 and TRBJ2-2, the full variable domain reads DGGITQSPKYLFRKEGQNVTLSCEQNLNHDAMYWYRQDPGQGLRLIYYSQIVNDFQKGDIAEGYSVSREKKESFPLTVTSAQKNPTAFYLCASSTAGIGNPGELFFGEGSRLTVL.

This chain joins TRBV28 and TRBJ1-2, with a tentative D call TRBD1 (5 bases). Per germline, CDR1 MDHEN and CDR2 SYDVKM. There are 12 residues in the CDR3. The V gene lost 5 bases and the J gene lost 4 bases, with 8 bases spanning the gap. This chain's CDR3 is CASSPGLYGYTF. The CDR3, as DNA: TGTGCCAGCAGTCCAGGGCTCTATGGCTACACCTTC.

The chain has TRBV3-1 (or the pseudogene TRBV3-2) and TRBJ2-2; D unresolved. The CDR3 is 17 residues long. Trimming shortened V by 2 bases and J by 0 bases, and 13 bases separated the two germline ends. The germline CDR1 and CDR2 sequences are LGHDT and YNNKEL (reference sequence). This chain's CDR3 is CASSQSSPSANTGELFF. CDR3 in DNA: TGTGCCAGCAGCCAAAGTAGCCCGTCAGCGAACACCGGGGAGCTGTTTTTT.

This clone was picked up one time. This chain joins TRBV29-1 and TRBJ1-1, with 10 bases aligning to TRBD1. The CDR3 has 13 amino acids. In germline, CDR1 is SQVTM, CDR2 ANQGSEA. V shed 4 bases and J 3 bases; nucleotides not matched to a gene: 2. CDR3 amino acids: CSVGTGGDTEAFF. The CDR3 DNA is TGCAGCGTTGGGACAGGGGGTGACACTGAAGCTTTCTTT.

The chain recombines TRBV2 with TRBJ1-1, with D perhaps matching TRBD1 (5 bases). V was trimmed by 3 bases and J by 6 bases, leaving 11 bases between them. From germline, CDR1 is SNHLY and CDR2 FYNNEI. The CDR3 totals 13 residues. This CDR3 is CASSDIVGAEAFF. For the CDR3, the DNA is TGTGCCAGCAGTGATATAGTAGGGGCTGAAGCTTTCTTT. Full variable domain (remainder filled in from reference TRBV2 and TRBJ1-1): EPEVTQTPSHQVTQMGQEVILRCVPISNHLYFYWYRQILGQKVEFLVSFYNNEISEKSEIFDDQFSVERPDGSNFTLKIRSTKLEDSAMYFCASSDIVGAEAFFGQGTRLTVV.

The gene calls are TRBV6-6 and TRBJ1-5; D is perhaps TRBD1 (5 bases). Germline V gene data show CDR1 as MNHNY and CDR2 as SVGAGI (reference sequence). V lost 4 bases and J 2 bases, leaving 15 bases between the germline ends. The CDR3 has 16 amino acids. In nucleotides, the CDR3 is TGTGCCAGCAGTTCGGCCGGGGGTGGCGGCAATCAGCCCCAGCATTTT. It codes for CASSSAGGGGNQPQHF.

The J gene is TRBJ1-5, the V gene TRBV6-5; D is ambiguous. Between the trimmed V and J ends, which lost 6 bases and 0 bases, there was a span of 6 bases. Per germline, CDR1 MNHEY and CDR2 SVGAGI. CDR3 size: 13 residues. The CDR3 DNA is TGTGCCAGCAGCCCGGATAGCAATCAGCCCCAGCATTTT. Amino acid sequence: CASSPDSNQPQHF.

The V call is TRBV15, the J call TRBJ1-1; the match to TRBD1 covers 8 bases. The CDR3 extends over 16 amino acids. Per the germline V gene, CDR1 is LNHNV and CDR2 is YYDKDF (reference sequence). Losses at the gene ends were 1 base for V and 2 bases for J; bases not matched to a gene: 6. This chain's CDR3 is CATSRGEGQVNTEAFF. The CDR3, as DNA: TGTGCCACCAGCAGAGGGGAGGGACAGGTCAACACTGAAGCTTTCTTT. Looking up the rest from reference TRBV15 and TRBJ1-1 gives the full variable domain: DAMVIQNPRYQVTQFGKPVTLSCSQTLNHNVMYWYQQKSSQAPKLLFHYYDKDFNNEADTPDNFQSRRPNTSFCFLDIRSPGLGDTAMYLCATSRGEGQVNTEAFFGQGTRLTVV.

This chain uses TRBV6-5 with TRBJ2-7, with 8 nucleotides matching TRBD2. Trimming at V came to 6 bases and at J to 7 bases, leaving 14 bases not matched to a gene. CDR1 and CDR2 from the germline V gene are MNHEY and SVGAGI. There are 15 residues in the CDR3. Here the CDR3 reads CASRYLAGKHGEQYF. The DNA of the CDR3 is TGTGCCAGCAGGTACCTAGCGGGCAAACATGGTGAGCAGTACTTC.

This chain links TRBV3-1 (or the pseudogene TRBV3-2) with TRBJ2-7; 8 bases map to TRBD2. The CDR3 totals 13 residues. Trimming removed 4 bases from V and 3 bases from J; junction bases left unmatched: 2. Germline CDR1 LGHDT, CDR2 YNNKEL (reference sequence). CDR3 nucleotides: TGTGCCAGCAGCCCGGGGGGGATCTACGAGCAGTACTTC. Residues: CASSPGGIYEQYF.

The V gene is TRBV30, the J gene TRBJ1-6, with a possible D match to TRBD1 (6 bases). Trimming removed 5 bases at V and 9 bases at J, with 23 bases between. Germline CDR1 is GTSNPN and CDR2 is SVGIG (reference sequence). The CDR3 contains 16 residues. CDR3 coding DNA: TGTGCCTGGGCCCCCCTTAGCGGACAGTGGGGTTCACCCCTCCACTTT. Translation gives CAWAPLSGQWGSPLHF.

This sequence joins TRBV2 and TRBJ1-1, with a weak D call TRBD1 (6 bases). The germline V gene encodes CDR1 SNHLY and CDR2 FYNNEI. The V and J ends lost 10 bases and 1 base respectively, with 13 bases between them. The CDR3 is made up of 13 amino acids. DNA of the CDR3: TGTGCCAACTTTAAGACAGGGAACACTGAAGCTTTCTTT. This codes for CANFKTGNTEAFF.

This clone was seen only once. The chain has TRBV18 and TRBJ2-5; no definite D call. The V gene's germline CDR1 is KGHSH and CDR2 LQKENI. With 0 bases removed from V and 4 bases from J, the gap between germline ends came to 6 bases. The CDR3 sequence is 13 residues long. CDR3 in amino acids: CASSPPGSETQYF. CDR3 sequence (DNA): TGTGCCAGCTCACCACCGGGGTCAGAGACCCAGTACTTC.

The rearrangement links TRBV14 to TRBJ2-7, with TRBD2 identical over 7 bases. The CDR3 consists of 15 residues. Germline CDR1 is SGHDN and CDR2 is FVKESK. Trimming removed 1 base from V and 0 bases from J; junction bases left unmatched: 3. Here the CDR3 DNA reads TGTGCCAGCAGCCAAGGGGGGGGAGTCTCCTACGAGCAGTACTTC. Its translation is CASSQGGGVSYEQYF. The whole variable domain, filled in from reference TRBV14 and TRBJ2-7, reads EAGVTQFPSHSVIEKGQTVTLRCDPISGHDNLYWYRRVMGKEIKFLLHFVKESKQDESGMPNNRFLAERTGGTYSTLKVQPAELEDSGVYFCASSQGGGVSYEQYFGPGTRLTVT.